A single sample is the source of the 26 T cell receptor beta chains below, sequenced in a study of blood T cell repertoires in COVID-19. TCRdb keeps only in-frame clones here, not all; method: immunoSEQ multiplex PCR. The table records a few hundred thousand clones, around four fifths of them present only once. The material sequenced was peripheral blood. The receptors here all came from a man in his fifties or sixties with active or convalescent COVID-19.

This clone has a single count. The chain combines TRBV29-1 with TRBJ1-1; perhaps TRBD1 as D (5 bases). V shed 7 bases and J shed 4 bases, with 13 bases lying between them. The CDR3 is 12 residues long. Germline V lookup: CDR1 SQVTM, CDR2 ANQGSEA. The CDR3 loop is CSATAGGTEAFF. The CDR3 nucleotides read TGCAGCGCCACCGCGGGGGGCACTGAAGCTTTCTTT.

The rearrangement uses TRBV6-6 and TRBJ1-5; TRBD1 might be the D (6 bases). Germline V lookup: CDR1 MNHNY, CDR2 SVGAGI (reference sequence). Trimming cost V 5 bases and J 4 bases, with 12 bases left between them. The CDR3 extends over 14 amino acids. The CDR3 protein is CASSDGTWNQPQHF. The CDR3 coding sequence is TGTGCCAGCAGTGACGGGACATGGAATCAGCCCCAGCATTTT.

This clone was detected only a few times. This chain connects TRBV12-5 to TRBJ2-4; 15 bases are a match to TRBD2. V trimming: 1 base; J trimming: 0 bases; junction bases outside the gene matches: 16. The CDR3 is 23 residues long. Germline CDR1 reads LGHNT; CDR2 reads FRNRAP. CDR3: CASGLAPIPGLAGGILAKNIQYF. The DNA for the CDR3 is TGTGCTAGTGGTTTGGCCCCAATTCCGGGACTAGCGGGGGGTATACTAGCCAAAAACATTCAGTACTTC.

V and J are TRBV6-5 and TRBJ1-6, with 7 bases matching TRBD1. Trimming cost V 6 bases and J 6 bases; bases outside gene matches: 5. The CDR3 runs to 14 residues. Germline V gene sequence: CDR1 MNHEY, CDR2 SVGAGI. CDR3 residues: CASRWDSLNSPLHF. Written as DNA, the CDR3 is TGTGCCAGCAGGTGGGACAGTCTTAATTCACCCCTCCACTTT.

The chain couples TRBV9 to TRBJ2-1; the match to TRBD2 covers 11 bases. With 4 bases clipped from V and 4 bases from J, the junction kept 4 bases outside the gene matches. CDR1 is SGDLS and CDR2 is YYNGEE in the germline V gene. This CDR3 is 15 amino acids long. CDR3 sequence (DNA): TGTGCCAGCAGCTTCCGACTAGCGGGGTACAATGAGCAGTTCTTC. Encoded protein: CASSFRLAGYNEQFF.

As DNA, the CDR3 is TGCAGCGGCCTTCGAACGGGGAACACTGAAGCTTTCTTT. It is translated as CSGLRTGNTEAFF. V gene TRBV29-1 combines with J gene TRBJ1-1; D unclear. CDR1 is SQVTM, CDR2 ANQGSEA, per germline. Deletions cut 7 bases from V and 1 base from J, with 13 bases between. The CDR3 loop spans 13 amino acids.

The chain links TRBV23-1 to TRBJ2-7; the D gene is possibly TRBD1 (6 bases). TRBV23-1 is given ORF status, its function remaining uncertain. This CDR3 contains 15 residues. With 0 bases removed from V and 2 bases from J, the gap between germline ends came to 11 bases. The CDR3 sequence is CASSQSRRGTYEQYF. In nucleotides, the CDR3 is TGCGCCAGCAGTCAATCTAGAAGGGGGACCTACGAGCAGTACTTC.

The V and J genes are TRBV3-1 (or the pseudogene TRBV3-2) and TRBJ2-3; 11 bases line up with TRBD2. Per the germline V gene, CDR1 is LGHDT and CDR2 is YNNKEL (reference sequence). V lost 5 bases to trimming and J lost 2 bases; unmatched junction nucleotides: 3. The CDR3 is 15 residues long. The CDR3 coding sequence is TGTGCCAGCAGCAGGGGACTAGCGGACACAGATACGCAGTATTTT. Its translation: CASSRGLADTDTQYF.

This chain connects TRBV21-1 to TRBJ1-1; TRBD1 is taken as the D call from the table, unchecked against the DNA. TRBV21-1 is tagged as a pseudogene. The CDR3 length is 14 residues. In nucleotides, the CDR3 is TGTGCCGGCCGGGACAGCCAGATGAACACTGAAGCTTTCTTT. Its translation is CAGRDSQMNTEAFF.

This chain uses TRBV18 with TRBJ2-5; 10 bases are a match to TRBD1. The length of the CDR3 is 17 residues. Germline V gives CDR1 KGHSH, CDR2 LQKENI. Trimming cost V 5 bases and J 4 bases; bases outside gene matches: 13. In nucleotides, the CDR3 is TGTGCCAGCTCATCGAGTACCGGGACAGGGGTCGCAGAGACCCAGTACTTC. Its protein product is CASSSSTGTGVAETQYF.

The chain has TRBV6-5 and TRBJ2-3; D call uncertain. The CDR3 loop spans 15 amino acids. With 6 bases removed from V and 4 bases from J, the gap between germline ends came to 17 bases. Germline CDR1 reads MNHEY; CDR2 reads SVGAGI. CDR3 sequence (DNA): TGTGCCAGCAGGTATACCCCTCAATCGGCAGATACGCAGTATTTT. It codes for CASRYTPQSADTQYF.

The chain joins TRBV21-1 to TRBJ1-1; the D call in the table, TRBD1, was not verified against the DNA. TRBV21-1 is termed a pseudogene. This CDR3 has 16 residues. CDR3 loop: CASHKRGTARNTEAFF. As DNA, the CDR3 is TGTGCCAGCCATAAAAGGGGGACGGCGAGGAATACTGAAGCTTTCTTT.

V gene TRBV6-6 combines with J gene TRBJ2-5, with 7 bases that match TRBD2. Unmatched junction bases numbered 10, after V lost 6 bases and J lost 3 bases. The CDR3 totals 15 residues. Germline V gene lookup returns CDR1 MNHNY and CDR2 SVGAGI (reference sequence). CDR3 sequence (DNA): TGTGCCAGCAGCCGCCCGCGGGGGAGGGAAGAGACCCAGTACTTC. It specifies CASSRPRGREETQYF.

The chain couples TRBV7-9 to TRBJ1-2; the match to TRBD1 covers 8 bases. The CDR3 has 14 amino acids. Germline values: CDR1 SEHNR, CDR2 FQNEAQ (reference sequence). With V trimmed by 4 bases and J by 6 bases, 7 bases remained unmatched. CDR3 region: CASSSHGQGNGYTF. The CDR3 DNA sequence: TGTGCCAGCAGCTCTCACGGACAGGGAAATGGCTACACCTTC. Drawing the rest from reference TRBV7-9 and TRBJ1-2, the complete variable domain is DTGVSQNPRHKITKRGQNVTFRCDPISEHNRLYWYRQTLGQGPEFLTYFQNEAQLEKSRLLSDRFSAERPKGSFSTLEIQRTEQGDSAMYLCASSSHGQGNGYTFGSGTRLTVV.

The CDR3 protein is CASRRRDSPNYGYTF. CDR3 in DNA: TGTGCCAGCAGGCGGAGGGACAGCCCTAACTATGGCTACACCTTC. This chain connects TRBV7-2 to TRBJ1-2, with TRBD1 matching 7 bases. The ends lost 6 bases at V and 0 bases at J; junction bases unmatched: 7. This CDR3 spans 15 amino acids. Germline CDR1 SGHTA, CDR2 FQGNSA.

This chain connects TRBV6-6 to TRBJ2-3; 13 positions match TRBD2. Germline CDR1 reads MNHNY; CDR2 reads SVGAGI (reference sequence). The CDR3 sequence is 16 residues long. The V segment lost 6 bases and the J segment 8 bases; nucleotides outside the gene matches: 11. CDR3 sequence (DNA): TGTGCCAGCAGCTCGCAAACTAGCGGGGGGGCGGGTACGCAGTATTTT. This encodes CASSSQTSGGAGTQYF.

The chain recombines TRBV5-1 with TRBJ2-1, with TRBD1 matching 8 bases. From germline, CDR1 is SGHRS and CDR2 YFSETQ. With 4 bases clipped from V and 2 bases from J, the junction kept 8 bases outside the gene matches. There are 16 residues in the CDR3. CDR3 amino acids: CASSPNRDRTYNEQFF. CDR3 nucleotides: TGCGCCAGCAGCCCGAACCGGGACAGGACCTACAATGAGCAGTTCTTC. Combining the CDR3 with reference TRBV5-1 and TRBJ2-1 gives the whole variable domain KAGVTQTPRYLIKTRGQQVTLSCSPISGHRSVSWYQQTPGQGLQFLFEYFSETQRNKGNFPGRFSGRQFSNSRSEMNVSTLELGDSALYLCASSPNRDRTYNEQFFGPGTRLTVL.

CDR3 residues: CASSLRERMNTEAFF. In nucleotides, the CDR3 is TGTGCCAGCAGTTTACGGGAGAGGATGAACACTGAAGCTTTCTTT. The chain uses TRBV27 and TRBJ1-1; D not certain. Germline V gene sequence: CDR1 MNHEY, CDR2 SMNVEV (reference sequence). Trimming left V 2 bases short and J 0 bases short, with 10 bases between. The CDR3 has 15 amino acids.

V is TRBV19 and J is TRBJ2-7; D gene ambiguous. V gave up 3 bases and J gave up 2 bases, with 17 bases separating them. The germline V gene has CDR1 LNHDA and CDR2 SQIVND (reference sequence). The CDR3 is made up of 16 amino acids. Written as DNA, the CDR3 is TGTGCCAGTAGTATCTTCCCTCAGGTGAACCCCTACGAGCAGTACTTC. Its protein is CASSIFPQVNPYEQYF. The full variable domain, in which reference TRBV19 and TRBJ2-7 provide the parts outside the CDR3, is DGGITQSPKYLFRKEGQNVTLSCEQNLNHDAMYWYRQDPGQGLRLIYYSQIVNDFQKGDIAEGYSVSREKKESFPLTVTSAQKNPTAFYLCASSIFPQVNPYEQYFGPGTRLTVT.

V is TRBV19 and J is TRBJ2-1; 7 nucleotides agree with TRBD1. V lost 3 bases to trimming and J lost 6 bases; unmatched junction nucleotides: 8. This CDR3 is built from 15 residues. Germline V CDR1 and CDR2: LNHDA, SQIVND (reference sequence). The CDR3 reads CASSIGQGVINEQFF. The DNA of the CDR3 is TGTGCCAGTAGTATTGGGCAGGGGGTGATCAATGAGCAGTTCTTC. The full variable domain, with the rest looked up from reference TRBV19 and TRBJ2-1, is DGGITQSPKYLFRKEGQNVTLSCEQNLNHDAMYWYRQDPGQGLRLIYYSQIVNDFQKGDIAEGYSVSREKKESFPLTVTSAQKNPTAFYLCASSIGQGVINEQFFGPGTRLTVL.

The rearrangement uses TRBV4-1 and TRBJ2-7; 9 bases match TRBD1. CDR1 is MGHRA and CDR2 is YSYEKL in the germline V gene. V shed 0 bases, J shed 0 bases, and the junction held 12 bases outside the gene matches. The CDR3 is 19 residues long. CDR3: CASSQDRYRGLRSSYEQYF. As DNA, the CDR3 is TGCGCCAGCAGCCAAGATCGGTACAGGGGGCTACGCAGCTCCTACGAGCAGTACTTC.

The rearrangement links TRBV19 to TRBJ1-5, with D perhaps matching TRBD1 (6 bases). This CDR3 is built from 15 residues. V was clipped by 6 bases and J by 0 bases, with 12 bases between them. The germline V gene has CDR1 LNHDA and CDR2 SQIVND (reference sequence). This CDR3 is CASRETGYSNQPQHF. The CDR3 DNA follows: TGTGCCAGTAGAGAGACAGGATATAGCAATCAGCCCCAGCATTTT.

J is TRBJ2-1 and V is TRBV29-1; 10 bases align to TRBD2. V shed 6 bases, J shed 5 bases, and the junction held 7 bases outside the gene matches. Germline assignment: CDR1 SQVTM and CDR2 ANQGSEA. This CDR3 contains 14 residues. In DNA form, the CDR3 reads TGCAGCGTCGACGGGACTAGCGCCAACAATGAGCAGTTCTTC. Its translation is CSVDGTSANNEQFF.

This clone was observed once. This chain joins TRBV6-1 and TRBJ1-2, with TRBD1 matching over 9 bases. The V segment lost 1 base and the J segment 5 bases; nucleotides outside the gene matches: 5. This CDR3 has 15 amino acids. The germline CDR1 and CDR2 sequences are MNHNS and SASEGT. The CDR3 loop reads CASSEDRGRMYGYTF. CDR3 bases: TGTGCCAGCAGTGAAGACAGGGGGCGCATGTATGGCTACACCTTC.

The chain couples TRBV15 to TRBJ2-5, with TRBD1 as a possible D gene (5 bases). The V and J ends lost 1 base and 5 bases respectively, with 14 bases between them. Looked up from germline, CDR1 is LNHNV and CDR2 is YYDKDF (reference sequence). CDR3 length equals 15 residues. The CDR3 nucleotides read TGTGCCACCAGCAGAGGACAGCCGAAGGGGGAGACCCAGTACTTC. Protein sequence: CATSRGQPKGETQYF.

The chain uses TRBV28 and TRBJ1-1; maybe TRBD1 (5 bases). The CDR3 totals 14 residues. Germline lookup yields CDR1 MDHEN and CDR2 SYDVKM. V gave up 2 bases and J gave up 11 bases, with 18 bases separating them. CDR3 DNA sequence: TGTGCCAGCAGTTTAGGCGGGACTGGGGGGTTGGCTTTCTTT. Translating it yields CASSLGGTGGLAFF.